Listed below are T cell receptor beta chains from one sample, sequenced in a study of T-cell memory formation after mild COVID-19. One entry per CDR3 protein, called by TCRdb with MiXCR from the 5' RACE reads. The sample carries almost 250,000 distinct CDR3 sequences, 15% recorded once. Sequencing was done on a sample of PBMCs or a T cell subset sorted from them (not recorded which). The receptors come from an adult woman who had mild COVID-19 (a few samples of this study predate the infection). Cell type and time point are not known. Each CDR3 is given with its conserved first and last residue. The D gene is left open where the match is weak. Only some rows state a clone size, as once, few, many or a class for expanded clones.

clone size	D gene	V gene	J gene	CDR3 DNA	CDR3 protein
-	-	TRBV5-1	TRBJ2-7	TGCGCCAGCAGGGCGGTTACCGAGGGGGGGCAGTACTTC	CASRAVTEGGQYF
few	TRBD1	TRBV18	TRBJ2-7	TGTGCCAGCTCACCGAATGCCGGGACAGGGGGCACCGAGCAGTACTTC	CASSPNAGTGGTEQYF
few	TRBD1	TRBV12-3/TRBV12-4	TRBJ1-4	TGTGCCAGCAGTTCGCCTCGGACAGGGCCGACAACTAATGAAAAACTGTTTTTT	CASSSPRTGPTTNEKLFF
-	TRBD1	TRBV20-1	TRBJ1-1	TGCAGTGCACAACGACAGGGGGCGGCTGAAGCTTTCTTT	CSAQRQGAAEAFF
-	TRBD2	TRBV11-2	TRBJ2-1	TGTGCCAGCAGCTTGAGGCGGGAGGAAAATGAGCAGTTCTTC	CASSLRREENEQFF
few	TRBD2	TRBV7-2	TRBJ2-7	TGTGCCAGCAGCTTAGTGGCTAGCGGGAGCCCCTACGAGCAGTACTTC	CASSLVASGSPYEQYF
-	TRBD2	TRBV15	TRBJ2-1	TGTGCCACCAGCAGAGAAACCCCCCGGACTAGCGGGAGGGGGAGCTCCTACAATGAGCAGTTCTTC	CATSRETPRTSGRGSSYNEQFF
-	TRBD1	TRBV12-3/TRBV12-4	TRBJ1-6	TGTGCCAGCAGTTTCGAGGGGGCTCGGTCACCCCTCCACTTT	CASSFEGARSPLHF
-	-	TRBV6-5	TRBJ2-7	TGTGCCAGTTGGCAGGCGGCTGGCGAGCAGTACTTC	CASWQAAGEQYF
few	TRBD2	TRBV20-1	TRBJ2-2	TGCAGTGCTAGAGATTTCAGCGGGAGTAAGACCGGGGAGCTGTTTTTT	CSARDFSGSKTGELFF
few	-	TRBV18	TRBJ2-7	TGTGCCAGCTCACCAAGTGGGAGTAGATCTACCTACGAGCAGTACTTC	CASSPSGSRSTYEQYF
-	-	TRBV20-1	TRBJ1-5	TGCAGTGCTCCCCAAGATGGGTATAACGGTCAGCCCCAGCATTTT	CSAPQDGYNGQPQHF
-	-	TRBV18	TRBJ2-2	TGTGCCAGCTCACCCTCACCGACGAACACCGGGGAGCTGTTTTTT	CASSPSPTNTGELFF
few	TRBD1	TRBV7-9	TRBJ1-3	TGTGCCAGCAGCGCCCGAGACAGGGCCCCTGGAAACACCATATATTTT	CASSARDRAPGNTIYF
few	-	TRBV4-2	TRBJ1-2	TGTGCCAGCAGCCAAGACCACCAGGGCCCGAACTACACCTTC	CASSQDHQGPNYTF
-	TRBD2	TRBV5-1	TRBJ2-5	TGCGCCAGCAGCTTGGCCGGAGCGGGGGGGCAACGGGAGACCCAGTACTTC	CASSLAGAGGQRETQYF